What follows are 18 T cell receptor beta chains derived from one specimen sequenced in a study of T cells in Graves' hyperthyroidism and ophthalmopathy. RNA transcripts gave rise to amplified TCR beta CDR3 regions. The HTBI primer set was used in a first-round RT-PCR of the TCR CDR3. MiXCR, applied by TCRdb to the multiplex PCR reads, yields one record per CDR3 protein. The profile shows approximately 400,000 distinct CDR3 sequences, 13% to 15% of them singletons. Input material: blood. These receptors were taken from a woman in her 30s with Graves' ophthalmopathy.

The table lists this clonotype with a few counts. A read error may explain this, as a much larger clone is one base away. V gene TRBV3-1 combines with J gene TRBJ2-7; 10 bases map to TRBD1. Germline V gene sequence: CDR1 LGHDT, CDR2 YNNKEL (reference sequence). The CDR3 sequence is 14 residues long. The CDR3 nucleotides read TGTGCCAGCAGCCCTGAGGACAGGGGGGACGAGCAGGACTTC. It specifies CASSPEDRGDEQDF.

This clonotype was found a few times. This sequence joins TRBV24-1 and TRBJ1-1; D not resolved. This CDR3 comprises 11 residues. Trimming left V 6 bases short and J 9 bases short, with 10 bases between. Germline V CDR1 and CDR2: KGHDR, SFDVKD. Written as DNA, the CDR3 is TGTGCCACCAGTTCGGGCCCCAAAGCTTTCTTT. It yields the protein CATSSGPKAFF.

This clonotype was seen a few times. The V and J genes are TRBV6-1 and TRBJ2-4; D possibly uses TRBD1 or TRBD2 (5 bases each). The CDR3 consists of 16 residues. The V end was cut by 0 bases, the J end by 8 bases, with 17 bases between. Germline V gene sequence: CDR1 MNHNS, CDR2 SASEGT. The CDR3 sequence: CASSEAGAPGGYIQYF. CDR3 nucleotides: TGTGCCAGCAGTGAAGCAGGGGCCCCTGGGGGATACATTCAGTACTTC.

This chain uses TRBV20-1 with TRBJ2-3; TRBD2 aligns across 13 bases. The V gene end was trimmed by 6 bases and the J gene end by 0 bases; junction bases not matched to a gene: 15. This CDR3 spans 19 amino acids. Germline V CDR1 and CDR2: DFQATT, SNEGSKA (reference sequence). CDR3 DNA sequence: TGCAGTGCAAAGATCCCCGGGACTAGCGGGGTCGGGAGCACAGATACGCAGTATTTT. Translation gives CSAKIPGTSGVGSTDTQYF.

The table lists this clonotype with many counts. This chain joins TRBV12-3 or TRBV12-4 and TRBJ2-7; D ambiguous. The CDR3 extends over 11 amino acids. Deletions cut 6 bases from V and 0 bases from J, with 3 bases between. CDR3 bases: TGTGCCAGCAGAAACTCCTACGAGCAGTACTTC. It specifies CASRNSYEQYF.

This clonotype was counted many times. The genes are TRBV18 and TRBJ2-5, with TRBD1 as a possible D gene (6 bases). Trimming shortened V by 3 bases and J by 5 bases, and 16 bases separated the two germline ends. CDR1 KGHSH and CDR2 LQKENI come from the germline V gene. The CDR3 totals 15 residues. The CDR3 spells CASSPEQGRTETQYF. For the CDR3, the DNA is TGTGCCAGCTCACCCGAACAGGGAAGGACGGAGACCCAGTACTTC.

A few counts support this clonotype. The V and J genes are TRBV29-1 and TRBJ1-2; no reliable D call. Trimming left V 8 bases short and J 7 bases short, with 14 bases between. Germline lookup yields CDR1 SQVTM and CDR2 ANQGSEA. The CDR3 sequence is 11 residues long. The CDR3: CSTWEKLGYTF. The CDR3 region has the DNA TGCAGCACTTGGGAGAAGCTTGGCTACACCTTC.

At least ten counts were recorded for this clonotype. The CDR3: CSARDGFGDTQYF. The CDR3 coding sequence is TGCAGTGCTAGAGACGGTTTTGGGGATACGCAGTATTTT. This chain joins TRBV20-1 and TRBJ2-3; no clear D. V dropped 0 bases and J dropped 6 bases, with 10 bases sitting between them. Germline V CDR1 and CDR2: DFQATT, SNEGSKA (reference sequence). The CDR3 contains 13 residues.

This clonotype showed up many times. V is TRBV11-2 and J is TRBJ2-3; D is ambiguous. Germline V gene sequence: CDR1 SGHAT, CDR2 FQNNGV. Trimming took off 0 bases at V and 3 bases at J, with 4 bases between the two ends. The CDR3 loop spans 13 amino acids. CDR3 sequence: CASSLDGTDTQYF. The CDR3 DNA reads TGTGCCAGCAGCTTAGATGGAACAGATACGCAGTATTTT.

This clonotype was observed at least ten times. The chain carries TRBV28 and TRBJ1-5, with D possibly being TRBD1 (5 bases). Looked up from germline, CDR1 is MDHEN and CDR2 is SYDVKM. V gave up 7 bases and J gave up 6 bases, with 19 bases separating them. The CDR3 length is 15 residues. CDR3 in DNA: TGTGCCAGCAACTTGCGTATGCAGGGAAGTCAGCCCCAGCATTTT. Protein: CASNLRMQGSQPQHF.

This clonotype came up a few times. The chain links TRBV4-1 to TRBJ1-3; the D is unclear. The V end was cut by 2 bases, the J end by 0 bases, with 8 bases between. CDR1 MGHRA and CDR2 YSYEKL come from the germline V gene. The CDR3 has 15 amino acids. CDR3 bases: TGCGCCAGCAGCCAAACACCAGGCTCTGGAAACACCATATATTTT. It specifies CASSQTPGSGNTIYF.

This clonotype was observed a handful of times. This chain joins TRBV9 and TRBJ2-3, with D perhaps TRBD2 (7 bases). The CDR3 extends over 14 amino acids. Germline-derived CDR1 and CDR2 are SGDLS and YYNGEE. V dropped 4 bases and J dropped 7 bases, with 16 bases sitting between them. CDR3 sequence: CASSSRGGDYTQYF. The CDR3 DNA follows: TGTGCCAGCAGCTCCCGCGGGGGCGATTATACGCAGTATTTT.

The chain recombines TRBV4-1 with TRBJ2-7; D possibly matches TRBD1 or TRBD2 (5 bases each). Germline V gene data show CDR1 as MGHRA and CDR2 as YSYEKL. The V end lost 3 bases, the J end lost 0 bases, and 9 bases lay between the germline ends. This CDR3 is built from 14 residues. CDR3 DNA: TGCGCCAGCAGCCACCGGGACCGCTCCTACGAGCAGTACTTC. It encodes CASSHRDRSYEQYF.

Many counts were recorded for this clonotype. This chain connects TRBV7-2 to TRBJ2-5, with D unclear. V was pared by 4 bases and J by 5 bases, with 8 bases between. Germline values: CDR1 SGHTA, CDR2 FQGNSA. The length of the CDR3 is 12 residues. In DNA form, the CDR3 reads TGTGCCAGCAGCTCGCGCGGTGAGACCCAGTACTTC. Amino acids: CASSSRGETQYF.

This clonotype has ten or more counts. V usage is TRBV13 and J usage is TRBJ2-7, with 9 bases aligning to TRBD1. Germline V gives CDR1 PRHDT, CDR2 FYEKMQ (reference sequence). The CDR3 covers 15 residues. Trimming at V came to 5 bases and at J to 1 base, leaving 6 bases not matched to a gene. The CDR3 DNA sequence: TGTGCCAGCAGCCTTACCGGGACAGGGTCCTACGAGCAGTACTTC. It encodes CASSLTGTGSYEQYF.

This clonotype was seen ten or more times. CDR3 sequence (DNA): TGTGCCCACAAAGGAGACAGGGTACAGCCCCAGCATTTT. Its translation: CAHKGDRVQPQHF. The chain carries TRBV30 and TRBJ1-5; 7 nucleotides align to TRBD1. CDR1 and CDR2 from the germline V gene are GTSNPN and SVGIG (reference sequence). Germline trimming cut 8 bases from V and 7 bases from J; bases unmatched to any gene: 11. This CDR3 contains 13 residues.

This clonotype was seen a few times. The V call is TRBV25-1, the J call TRBJ1-6, with a weak D call TRBD1 (5 bases). V was clipped by 5 bases and J by 9 bases, with 14 bases between them. Germline loops: CDR1 MGHDK, CDR2 SYGVNS. This CDR3 is 14 amino acids long. The chain's CDR3 is CASSLSGGGSPLHF. The CDR3 nucleotides are TGTGCCAGCAGTTTAAGTGGGGGTGGTTCACCCCTCCACTTT.

In this sample, this clonotype turned up many times. V usage is TRBV28 and J usage is TRBJ2-7; D possibly corresponds to TRBD2 (5 bases). Trimming left V 2 bases short and J 0 bases short, with 17 bases between. The CDR3 has 17 residues. Germline V gene sequence: CDR1 MDHEN, CDR2 SYDVKM. The CDR3 here is CASSLIGILPYSYEQYF. Written as DNA, the CDR3 is TGTGCCAGCAGTTTAATCGGGATCCTGCCTTACTCCTACGAGCAGTACTTC.